This TCR beta chain was captured in a study of CD8 T cells in Susac syndrome. Notes on the study in general: Acknowledgment was made by the study that its TCR sequencing and HLA analysis involved a relatively small number of individuals.

RNA amounts of about 0.5 to 1 ug underwent reverse transcription with random hexamers. By means of immunoSEQ multiplex PCR, TCR beta CDR3 spanning 54 Vbeta and 13 Jbeta underwent amplification. TCRdb re-analysed the immunoSEQ multiplex PCR reads in MiXCR, keeping a single row per CDR3 protein. The table has 150,000 to 200,000 distinct CDR3 sequences, about 94% seen once. In regard to this clonotype: As yet, its antigen is unknown.

The germline V gene encodes CDR1 DFQATT and CDR2 SNEGSKA (reference sequence). The CDR3 length is 16 residues. Trimming took off 0 bases at V and 1 base at J, with 15 bases between the two ends. Sequencing was carried out using CD4+ T cells from PBMCs. The V gene is TRBV20-1, the J gene TRBJ2-5, with D tentatively TRBD2 (6 bases). The source of this sequence is a human donor with Susac syndrome. The CDR3 DNA is TGCAGTGCTAGAGATCCTCTTGCGGGAACCCAAGAGACCCAGTACTTC. Translating gives CSARDPLAGTQETQYF.